This T cell receptor beta chain stems from a study of OX40 agonist ivuxolimab in advanced cancers. Overall study context: The patients' treatment was ivuxolimab, an agonistic anti-OX40 (CD134) antibody.

This clone turned up a few times. V lost 7 bases and J 5 bases, leaving 17 bases between the germline ends. From germline, CDR1 is SGHVS and CDR2 FNYEAQ. The CDR3 length is 14 residues. A history of autoimmune disease or systemic immunosuppression excluded patients. Data came from immunoSEQ multiplex PCR; TCRdb stores just in-frame clones and leaves some out. The data hold under 15,000 clones, with 65% to 80% observed a single time. The starting material was CD4+ or CD8+ T cells sorted from blood, obtained in a trial of the OX40 agonist ivuxolimab. The receptor was isolated from an adult with an advanced solid tumor such as melanoma, head and neck, liver or kidney cancer. The rearrangement links TRBV7-6 to TRBJ2-5; D might be TRBD2 (5 bases). The CDR3 bases are TGTGCCAGCACCGAGGGCCCGAACGGGGAGACCCAGTACTTC. This codes for CASTEGPNGETQYF.